This T cell receptor (beta chain) emerged from a study of blood T cell repertoires in COVID-19. In the study overall: The samples span acute and convalescent COVID-19 from the United States, Italy and Spain. Nucleic acid was either cDNA or gDNA, and it came from T cells, B-cell-depleted T cells, or PBMCs.

Trimming shortened V by 2 bases and J by 5 bases, and 17 bases separated the two germline ends. Per the germline V gene, CDR1 is KGHSH and CDR2 is LQKENI. This CDR3 spans 16 amino acids. Per the authors' pipeline: Researchers report that nucleated cell counts were estimated from reference gene primer amplification. Assay: immunoSEQ multiplex PCR; the TCRdb copy retains only in-frame clones and omits some. That table furnishes V, J and clone size, whereas the DNA furnished D and trimming. In the table there are roughly 330,000 clones, 86% of which are singletons. Specimen: peripheral blood. The sequence derives from a woman in her forties or fifties with acute or convalescent COVID-19. The chain combines TRBV18 with TRBJ2-3; tentative D call: TRBD1 (5 bases). The CDR3 reads CASSPARGGRGDTQYF. The CDR3 coding sequence is TGTGCCAGCTCACCAGCCCGAGGCGGAAGGGGAGATACGCAGTATTTT.